The 2 T cell receptor beta chains below were found in one sample sequenced in a study of shared clonotypes between healthy human individuals. Profiled with immunoSEQ multiplex PCR; TCRdb holds only in-frame clones, not every one. The sample carries about 1.1 million clones, approximately 80% recorded once. Sequencing was performed on memory CD4+ T cells from PBMCs. The subset denotes: CD45RA-negative fraction. The receptors come from a man younger than 30 in good health. Some clones in this sample may be carry-over from other donors' samples.

The chain combines TRBV5-1 with TRBJ2-3; D not certain. V lost 4 bases and J 0 bases, leaving 9 bases between the germline ends. This CDR3 contains 14 residues. Germline V gene sequence: CDR1 SGHRS, CDR2 YFSETQ. The CDR3 loop reads CASSLPGSTDTQYF. DNA of the CDR3: TGCGCCAGCAGCCTCCCTGGAAGCACAGATACGCAGTATTTT.

The chain couples TRBV5-4 to TRBJ2-2, with 9 bases fitting TRBD1. Germline V lookup: CDR1 SGHNT, CDR2 YYREEE (reference sequence). The CDR3 runs 15 residues. With V trimmed by 0 bases and J by 6 bases, 3 bases remained unmatched. The DNA of the CDR3 is TGTGCCAGCAGCTTGGGTGGGACAGGGTCCGGGGAGCTGTTTTTT. It specifies CASSLGGTGSGELFF.